Only a few counts were recorded for the clone carrying this T cell receptor beta chain. This sample is part of a study of blood T cells in healthy people across ages. Through a sample-barcoded 5' primer and a J-beta primer mix, a second PCR was run for roughly 7 to 12 cycles. Each cDNA molecule received a tag from a template-switch adaptor that had 12 random nucleotides. TCRdb processed the 5' RACE reads anew with MiXCR; each CDR3 protein has one entry. The repertoire consists of some 1 million distinct CDR3 sequences, with under 45% occurring once and the leading ten covering under 20%. The CDR3 runs 17 residues. Germline lookup yields CDR1 KGHDR and CDR2 SFDVKD. Trimming took off 1 base at V and 4 bases at J, with 13 bases between the two ends.

This TCR was sampled from a woman aged 55-70 years in good health. The V gene is TRBV24-1, the J gene TRBJ2-6; D uncertain. Sequencing was carried out using blood. The CDR3 DNA reads as TGTGCCACCAGTGATTTTGGGGTCTGGTCCGGGGCCAACGTCCTGACTTTC. This translates into CATSDFGVWSGANVLTF.